Presented here are 13 T cell receptor beta chains from one specimen sequenced in a study of beta chain features in type 1 diabetes. Broader study findings: Within each of all four CD4+ subsets, Type 1 diabetes patients had TCRB CDR3s that were moderately but significantly shorter.

For these TCRs, the target antigens are not known. Isolated RNA was reverse transcribed in full, so expressed TCRB transcripts were sequenced. Some clones are missing from TCRdb's copy, which holds only in-frame ones; the method was immunoSEQ multiplex PCR. This sample carries about 160,000 clones, around 8.4% of them seen once, and the ten largest clones take approximately 0.54%. Sequenced input: central memory CD4+ T cells from blood. The source is a woman under 30 with type 1 diabetes.

J is TRBJ1-4 and V is TRBV7-9; no definite D call. V was shortened by 5 bases and J by 5 bases, with 18 bases between the two germline ends. CDR1 and CDR2 (germline): SEHNR, FQNEAQ (reference sequence). This CDR3 region has 16 residues. The CDR3 nucleotides read TGTGCCAGCAGCCACCCCTTACCGGGAAAAAATGAAAAACTGTTTTTT. Translated, it gives CASSHPLPGKNEKLFF.

The genes are TRBV27 and TRBJ1-5; D possibly corresponds to TRBD1 (6 bases). V dropped 3 bases and J dropped 2 bases, with 8 bases sitting between them. The germline V gene has CDR1 MNHEY and CDR2 SMNVEV (reference sequence). The CDR3 length is 14 residues. The CDR3 DNA is TGTGCCAGCAGTTTCCGACAGGGCAATCAGCCCCAGCATTTT. The encoded protein is CASSFRQGNQPQHF.

This clone has only a few counts. The chain joins TRBV7-2 to TRBJ2-7; D not resolved. The germline V and J ends were trimmed by 4 bases and 5 bases, with 15 bases remaining between them. Germline CDR1 is SGHTA and CDR2 is FQGNSA. This CDR3 spans 14 amino acids. For the CDR3, the DNA is TGTGCCAGCAGCTCCCAGATCTTCGGAGACGAGCAGTACTTC. This sequence encodes CASSSQIFGDEQYF.

This clone was seen a few times. This rearrangement joins TRBV2 to TRBJ2-5, with a tentative D call TRBD1 (5 bases). The CDR3 length is 14 residues. The V end lost 3 bases, the J end lost 7 bases, and 15 bases lay between the germline ends. Per the germline V gene, CDR1 is SNHLY and CDR2 is FYNNEI. CDR3 amino acids: CASSEGRPGPTQYF. The CDR3 DNA sequence: TGTGCCAGCAGTGAGGGGCGCCCCGGTCCGACCCAGTACTTC.

This clone came up a few times. The V gene is TRBV7-2, the J gene TRBJ2-1; 8 bases are shared with TRBD2. Germline CDR1 is SGHTA and CDR2 is FQGNSA. This CDR3 is built from 15 residues. Trimming at V came to 3 bases and at J to 15 bases, leaving 16 bases not matched to a gene. CDR3 sequence: CASSLGVGGRLPAFF. CDR3 coding DNA: TGTGCCAGCAGCTTGGGAGTAGGCGGGAGGTTACCTGCGTTCTTC.

This clone showed up just a few times. The rearrangement links TRBV10-3 to TRBJ2-7; 11 nucleotides line up with TRBD2. V lost 11 bases and J lost 0; bases outside the gene matches: 3. CDR1 is ENHRY, CDR2 SYGVKD, per germline. The length of the CDR3 is 13 residues. The DNA for the CDR3 is TGTGCCGCGACTAGCGGGAACTCCTACGAGCAGTACTTC. Translating gives CAATSGNSYEQYF.

The chain has TRBV5-1 and TRBJ1-2; 7 bases map to TRBD1. Germline trimming cut 0 bases from V and 6 bases from J; bases unmatched to any gene: 2. The CDR3 runs 13 residues. CDR1 and CDR2 (germline): SGHRS, YFSETQ. CDR3 bases: TGCGCCAGCAGCTTGGGACAGGGTCATGGCTACACCTTC. It specifies CASSLGQGHGYTF.

There are a few counts of this clone. The rearrangement joins TRBV21-1 to TRBJ2-7; TRBD2 was called by the table and not checked on the DNA. TRBV21-1 counts as a pseudogene. This CDR3 has 13 amino acids. The CDR3 reads CASSNNSSYEQYF. The CDR3 DNA sequence: TGTGCCAGCAGCAACAACTCATCCTACGAGCAGTACTTC.

This clone showed up just a few times. The chain uses TRBV13 and TRBJ1-1; D remains unclear. The CDR3 consists of 15 residues. The germline V gene encodes CDR1 PRHDT and CDR2 FYEKMQ (reference sequence). With 1 base removed from V and 1 base from J, the gap between germline ends came to 10 bases. The chain's CDR3 is CASSLALRRNTEAFF. As DNA, the CDR3 is TGTGCCAGCAGCTTAGCGCTTCGGAGGAACACTGAAGCTTTCTTT.

The chain employs TRBV5-1 and TRBJ2-3; a possible D gene is TRBD1 (6 bases). The CDR3 loop spans 13 amino acids. The V and J ends lost 5 bases and 4 bases respectively, with 11 bases between them. Germline V gene sequence: CDR1 SGHRS, CDR2 YFSETQ. The CDR3 is CASSQGWADTQYF. In DNA form, the CDR3 reads TGCGCCAGCAGTCAGGGGTGGGCAGATACGCAGTATTTT.

This clone turned up a few times. The chain carries TRBV7-2 and TRBJ2-5; 13 bases match TRBD2. The ends lost 5 bases at V and 1 base at J; junction bases unmatched: 4. Germline V gene lookup returns CDR1 SGHTA and CDR2 FQGNSA. CDR3 length: 16 residues. The CDR3 region is CASSLGLAGSQETQYF. For the CDR3, the DNA is TGTGCCAGCAGCCTGGGACTAGCGGGGTCCCAAGAGACCCAGTACTTC.

The chain is built from TRBV5-4 and TRBJ2-1; 9 bases are shared with TRBD2. Germline V gene sequence: CDR1 SGHNT, CDR2 YYREEE (reference sequence). Trimming cost V 4 bases and J 0 bases; bases outside gene matches: 8. The CDR3 sequence is 17 residues long. The CDR3, as DNA: TGTGCCAGCAGCCGTGCGGGGGGGGATTTCTCCTACAATGAGCAGTTCTTC. It specifies CASSRAGGDFSYNEQFF.

This clone was seen a few times. The genes are TRBV7-2 and TRBJ2-3, with a tentative D call TRBD2 (6 bases). Germline V CDR1 and CDR2: SGHTA, FQGNSA. This CDR3 region has 14 residues. Trimming stripped 3 bases from V and 4 bases from J, with 11 bases between. The DNA for the CDR3 is TGTGCCAGCAGCTTGTCGGGGGACGCAGATACGCAGTATTTT. Amino acids: CASSLSGDADTQYF.